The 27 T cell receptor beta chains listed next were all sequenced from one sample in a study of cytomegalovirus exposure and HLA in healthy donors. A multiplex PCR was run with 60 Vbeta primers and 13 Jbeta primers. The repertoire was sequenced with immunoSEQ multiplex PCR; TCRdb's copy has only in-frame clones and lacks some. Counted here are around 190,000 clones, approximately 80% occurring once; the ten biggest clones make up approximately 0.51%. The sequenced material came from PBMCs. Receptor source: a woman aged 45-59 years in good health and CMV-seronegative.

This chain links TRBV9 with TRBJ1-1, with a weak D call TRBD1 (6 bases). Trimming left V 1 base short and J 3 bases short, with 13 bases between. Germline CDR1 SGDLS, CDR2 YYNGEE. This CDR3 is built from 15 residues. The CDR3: CASSVISSGDTEAFF. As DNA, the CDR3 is TGTGCCAGCAGCGTAATCTCCTCAGGGGACACTGAAGCTTTCTTT.

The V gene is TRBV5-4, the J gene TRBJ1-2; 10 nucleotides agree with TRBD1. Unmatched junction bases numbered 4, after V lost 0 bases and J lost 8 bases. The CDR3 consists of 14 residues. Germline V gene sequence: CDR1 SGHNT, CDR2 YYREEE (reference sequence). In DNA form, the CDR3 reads TGTGCCAGCAGCTTGGACGGGACAGGGGTGGGCTACACCTTC. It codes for CASSLDGTGVGYTF.

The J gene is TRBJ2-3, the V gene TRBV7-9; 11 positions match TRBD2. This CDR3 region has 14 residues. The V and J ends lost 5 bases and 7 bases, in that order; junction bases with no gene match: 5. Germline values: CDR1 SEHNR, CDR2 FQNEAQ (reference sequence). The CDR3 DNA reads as TGTGCCAGCAGCCCACTAGCGGGAGCCTATACGCAGTATTTT. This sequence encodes CASSPLAGAYTQYF.

The CDR3 bases are TGTGCCAGCAAACAGGGGCAAAACTACGAGCAGTACTTC. Protein: CASKQGQNYEQYF. This chain links TRBV2 with TRBJ2-7; 7 positions agree with TRBD1. Trimming took 7 bases from V and 3 from J; bases not matched to a gene: 6. Germline loops: CDR1 SNHLY, CDR2 FYNNEI. The CDR3 length is 13 residues.

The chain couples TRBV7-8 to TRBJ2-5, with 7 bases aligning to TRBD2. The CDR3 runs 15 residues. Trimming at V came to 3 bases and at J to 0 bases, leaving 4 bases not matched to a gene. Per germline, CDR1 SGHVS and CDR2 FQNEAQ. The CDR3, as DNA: TGTGCCAGCAGCTTCTCAGCGGGGTACCAAGAGACCCAGTACTTC. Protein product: CASSFSAGYQETQYF.

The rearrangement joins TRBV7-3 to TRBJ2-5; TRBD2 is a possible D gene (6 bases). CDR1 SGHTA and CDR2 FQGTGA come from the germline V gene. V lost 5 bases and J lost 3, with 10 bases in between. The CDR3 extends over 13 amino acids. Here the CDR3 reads CASSLQREETQYF. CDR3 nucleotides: TGTGCCAGCAGCCTACAGCGGGAAGAGACCCAGTACTTC.

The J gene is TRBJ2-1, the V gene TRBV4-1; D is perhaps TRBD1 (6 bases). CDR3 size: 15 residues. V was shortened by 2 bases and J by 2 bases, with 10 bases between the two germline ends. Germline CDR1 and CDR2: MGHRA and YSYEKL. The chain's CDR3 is CASSQLGDTYNEQFF. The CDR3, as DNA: TGCGCCAGCAGCCAACTGGGGGACACCTACAATGAGCAGTTCTTC.

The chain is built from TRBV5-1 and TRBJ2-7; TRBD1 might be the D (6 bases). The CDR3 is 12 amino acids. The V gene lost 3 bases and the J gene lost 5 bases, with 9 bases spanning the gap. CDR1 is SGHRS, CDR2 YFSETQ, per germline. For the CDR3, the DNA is TGCGCCAGCAGCTCCGACAGGCACGAGCAGTACTTC. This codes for CASSSDRHEQYF.

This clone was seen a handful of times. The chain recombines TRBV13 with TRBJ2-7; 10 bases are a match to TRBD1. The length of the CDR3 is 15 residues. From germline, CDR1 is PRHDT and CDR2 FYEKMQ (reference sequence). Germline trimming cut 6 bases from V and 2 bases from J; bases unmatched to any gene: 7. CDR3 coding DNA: TGTGCCAGCAGACTCGGACAGGGGGGAACCTACGAGCAGTACTTC. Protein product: CASRLGQGGTYEQYF.

The CDR3 DNA reads TGTGCCATCAGCCCGAGAGGACTTGACAATGAGCAGTTCTTC. Residues: CAISPRGLDNEQFF. V and J are TRBV10-3 and TRBJ2-1; possibly TRBD2 for D (5 bases). Germline CDR1 and CDR2: ENHRY and SYGVKD. The CDR3 consists of 14 residues. The V end was cut by 6 bases, the J end by 5 bases, with 14 bases between.

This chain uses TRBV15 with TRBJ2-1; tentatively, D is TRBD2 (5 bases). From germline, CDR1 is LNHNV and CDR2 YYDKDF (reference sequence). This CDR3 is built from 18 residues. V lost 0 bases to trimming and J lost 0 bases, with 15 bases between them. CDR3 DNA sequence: TGTGCCACCAGCAGAGATCTAAAGAGGGTCAGCTCCTACAATGAGCAGTTCTTC. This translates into CATSRDLKRVSSYNEQFF.

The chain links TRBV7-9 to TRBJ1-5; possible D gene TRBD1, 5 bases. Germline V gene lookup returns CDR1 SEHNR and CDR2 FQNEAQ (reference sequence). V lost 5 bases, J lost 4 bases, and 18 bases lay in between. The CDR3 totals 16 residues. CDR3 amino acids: CASSEDQGLGNQPQHF. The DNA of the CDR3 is TGTGCCAGCAGCGAAGACCAGGGCCTGGGGAATCAGCCCCAGCATTTT.

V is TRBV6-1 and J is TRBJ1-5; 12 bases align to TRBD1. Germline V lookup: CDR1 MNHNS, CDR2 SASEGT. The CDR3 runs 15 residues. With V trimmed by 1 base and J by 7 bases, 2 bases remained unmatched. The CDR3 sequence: CASSEEGQGAQPQHF. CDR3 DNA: TGTGCCAGCAGTGAAGAGGGACAGGGGGCACAGCCCCAGCATTTT.

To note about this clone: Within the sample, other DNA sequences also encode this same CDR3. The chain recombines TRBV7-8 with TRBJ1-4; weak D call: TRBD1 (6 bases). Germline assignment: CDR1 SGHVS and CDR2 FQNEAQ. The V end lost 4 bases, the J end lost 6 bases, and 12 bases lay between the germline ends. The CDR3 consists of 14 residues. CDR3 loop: CASSYRDGDEKLFF. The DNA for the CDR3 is TGTGCCAGCAGCTACAGGGATGGGGATGAAAAACTGTTTTTT.

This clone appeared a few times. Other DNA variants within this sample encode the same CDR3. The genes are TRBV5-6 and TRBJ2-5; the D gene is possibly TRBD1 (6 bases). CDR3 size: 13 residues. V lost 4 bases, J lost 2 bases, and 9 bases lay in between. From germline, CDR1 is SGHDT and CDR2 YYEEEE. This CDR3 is CASSPTGQETQYF. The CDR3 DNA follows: TGTGCCAGCAGCCCGACAGGACAAGAGACCCAGTACTTC.

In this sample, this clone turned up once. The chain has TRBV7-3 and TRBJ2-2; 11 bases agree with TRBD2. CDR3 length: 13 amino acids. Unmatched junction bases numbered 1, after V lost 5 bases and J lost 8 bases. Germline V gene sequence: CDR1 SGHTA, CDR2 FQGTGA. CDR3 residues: CASSASGRGELFF. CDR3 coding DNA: TGTGCCAGCAGCGCTAGCGGGAGGGGGGAGCTGTTTTTT.

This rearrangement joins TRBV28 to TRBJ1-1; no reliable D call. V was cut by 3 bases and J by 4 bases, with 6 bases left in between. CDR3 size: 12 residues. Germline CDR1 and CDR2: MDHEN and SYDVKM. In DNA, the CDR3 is TGTGCCAGCAGTTTGTGGGCCACTGAAGCTTTCTTT. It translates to CASSLWATEAFF. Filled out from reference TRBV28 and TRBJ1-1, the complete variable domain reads DVKVTQSSRYLVKRTGEKVFLECVQDMDHENMFWYRQDPGLGLRLIYFSYDVKMKEKGDIPEGYSVSREKKERFSLILESASTNQTSMYLCASSLWATEAFFGQGTRLTVV.

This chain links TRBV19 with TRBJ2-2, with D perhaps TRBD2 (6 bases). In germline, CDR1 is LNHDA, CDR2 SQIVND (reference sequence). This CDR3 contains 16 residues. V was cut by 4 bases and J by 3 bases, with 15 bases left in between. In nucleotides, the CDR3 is TGTGCCAGTAGTACCAGATTGGGACTTGACACCGGGGAGCTGTTTTTT. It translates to CASSTRLGLDTGELFF. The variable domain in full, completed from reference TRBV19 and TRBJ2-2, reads DGGITQSPKYLFRKEGQNVTLSCEQNLNHDAMYWYRQDPGQGLRLIYYSQIVNDFQKGDIAEGYSVSREKKESFPLTVTSAQKNPTAFYLCASSTRLGLDTGELFFGEGSRLTVL.

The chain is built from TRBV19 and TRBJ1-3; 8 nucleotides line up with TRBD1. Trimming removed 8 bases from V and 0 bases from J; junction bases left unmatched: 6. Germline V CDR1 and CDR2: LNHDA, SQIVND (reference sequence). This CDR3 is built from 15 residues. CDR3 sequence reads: CASEGQAYSGNTIYF. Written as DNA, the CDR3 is TGTGCCAGTGAGGGACAGGCGTACTCTGGAAACACCATATATTTT.

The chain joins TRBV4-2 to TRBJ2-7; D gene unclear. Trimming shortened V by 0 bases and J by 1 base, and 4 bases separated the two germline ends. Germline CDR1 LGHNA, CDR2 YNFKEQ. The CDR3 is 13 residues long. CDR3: CASSQDYSYEQYF. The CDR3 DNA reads TGTGCCAGCAGCCAAGATTATTCCTACGAGCAGTACTTC.

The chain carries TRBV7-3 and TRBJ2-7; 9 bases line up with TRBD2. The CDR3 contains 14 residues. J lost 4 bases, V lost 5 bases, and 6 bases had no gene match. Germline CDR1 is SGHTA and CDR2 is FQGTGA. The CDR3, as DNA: TGTGCCAGCAGCCAAAATAGCGGGGGATACGAGCAGTACTTC. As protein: CASSQNSGGYEQYF. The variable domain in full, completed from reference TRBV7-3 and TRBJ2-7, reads GAGVSQTPSNKVTEKGKYVELRCDPISGHTALYWYRQSLGQGPEFLIYFQGTGAADDSGLPNDRFFAVRPEGSVSTLKIQRTERGDSAVYLCASSQNSGGYEQYFGPGTRLTVT.

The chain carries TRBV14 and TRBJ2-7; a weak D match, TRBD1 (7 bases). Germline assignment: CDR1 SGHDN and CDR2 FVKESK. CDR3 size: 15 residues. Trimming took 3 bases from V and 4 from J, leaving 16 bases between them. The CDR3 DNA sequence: TGTGCCAGCAGCCAGCGGCAGGGGGGTAGGTACGAGCAGTACTTC. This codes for CASSQRQGGRYEQYF.

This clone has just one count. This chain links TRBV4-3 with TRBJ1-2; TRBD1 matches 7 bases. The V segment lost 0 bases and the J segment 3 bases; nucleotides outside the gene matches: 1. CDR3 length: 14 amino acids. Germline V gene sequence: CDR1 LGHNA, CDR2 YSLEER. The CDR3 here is CASSQDTGDYGYTF. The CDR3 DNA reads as TGCGCCAGCAGCCAAGATACAGGGGACTATGGCTACACCTTC.

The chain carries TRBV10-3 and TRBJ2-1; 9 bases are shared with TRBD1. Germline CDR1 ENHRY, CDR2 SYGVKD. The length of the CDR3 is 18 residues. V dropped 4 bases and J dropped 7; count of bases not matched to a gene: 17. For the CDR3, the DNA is TGTGCCATCAGTGCAACTAGGGGGGGACAGGGAAACCCTAATGAGCAGTTCTTC. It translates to CAISATRGGQGNPNEQFF.

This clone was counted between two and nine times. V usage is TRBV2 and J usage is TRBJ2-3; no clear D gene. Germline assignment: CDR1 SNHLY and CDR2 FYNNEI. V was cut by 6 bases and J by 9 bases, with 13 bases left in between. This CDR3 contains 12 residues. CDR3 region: CASSPLVGTQYF. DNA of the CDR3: TGTGCCAGCAGCCCTCTGGTGGGCACGCAGTATTTT.

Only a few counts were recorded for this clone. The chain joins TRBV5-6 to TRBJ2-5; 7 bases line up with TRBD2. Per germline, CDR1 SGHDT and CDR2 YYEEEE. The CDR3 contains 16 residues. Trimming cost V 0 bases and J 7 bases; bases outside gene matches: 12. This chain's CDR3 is CASSLERGIPPATQYF. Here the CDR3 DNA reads TGTGCCAGCAGCTTGGAGCGGGGAATCCCTCCGGCGACCCAGTACTTC.

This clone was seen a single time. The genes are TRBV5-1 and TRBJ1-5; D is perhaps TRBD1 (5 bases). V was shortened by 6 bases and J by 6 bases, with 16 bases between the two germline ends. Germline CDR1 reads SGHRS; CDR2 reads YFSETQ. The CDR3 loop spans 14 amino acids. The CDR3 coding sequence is TGCGCCAGCACCTGGGTGGGGGGAGGTCAGCCCCAGCATTTT. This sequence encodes CASTWVGGGQPQHF.